This T cell receptor (beta chain) stems from a study of blood T cell repertoires in COVID-19. Overall study context: The samples span acute and convalescent COVID-19 from the United States, Italy and Spain. The analysed material was cDNA or gDNA that came from T cells, B-cell-depleted T cells, or PBMCs.

The V and J ends lost 7 bases and 5 bases, in that order; junction bases with no gene match: 7. This CDR3 has 15 amino acids. The germline V gene has CDR1 SGHTA and CDR2 FQGNSA. As handled by the study authors: Reference gene primer amplification in the assay estimated nucleated cell counts. Sequencing was performed with immunoSEQ multiplex PCR; in TCRdb, only in-frame clones are kept and a portion is missing. The D gene and trimming were derived from the DNA, and the V and J assignments and clone size from that table. Among roughly 140,000 clones listed, roughly 81% were seen once. Seattle cases were enrolled at active infection and followed longitudinally.

This sequence was found in a woman aged 55-70 years with COVID-19, enrolled during active disease. The chain employs TRBV7-2 and TRBJ2-2, with 10 bases lining up with TRBD2. The sequenced sample was peripheral blood. DNA for the CDR3: TGTGCCAGCATCAGCGGGGGGGCGAGGACCGGGGAGCTGTTTTTT. Its translation is CASISGGARTGELFF. Drawing the rest from reference TRBV7-2 and TRBJ2-2, the complete variable domain is GAGVSQSPSNKVTEKGKDVELRCDPISGHTALYWYRQSLGQGLEFLIYFQGNSAPDKSGLPSDRFSAERTGGSVSTLTIQRTQQEDSAVYLCASISGGARTGELFFGEGSRLTVL.